This paragraph reports one T cell receptor beta chain. Its antigen is not identified. The gene names given are mouse names. The read gets to within 4 residues of the CDR3 end, and the germline J gene fills in the rest. The authors extracted RNA and reverse transcribed it into cDNA as the sequencing template. Method: immunoSEQ multiplex PCR; TCRdb's copy keeps in-frame clones and lacks some. Sampling found approximately 300,000 clones, none seen once. The source of the sample is a study of CD8+ T cells in alopecia areata. Across the study: C3H/HeJ graft donors with spontaneous alopecia, aged roughly 6-12 months, supplied skin that was transplanted onto female C3H/HeJ mice aged roughly 6-11 weeks. Findings and limits, study-wide: Patients shared TCRs less clearly than mice did, possibly owing to HLA. Scalp samples also yield sequences of resident alphabeta T cells from normal skin. Clonality exceeded that of normal scalp in lesional scalp, most notably in alopecia totalis/universalis.

This CDR3 contains 13 residues. Per germline, CDR1 NSHNY and CDR2 SYGAGN. With V trimmed by 5 bases and J by 4 bases, 2 bases remained unmatched. CD4, CD8alpha, NKG2D, NKG2ACE and other markers guided sorting of pooled cutaneous lymph node cells. The source material was CD4+ T cells sorted from a lymph node. The source is a C3H/HeJ mouse with alopecia areata. Mice of this strain are of MHC haplotype H2-k. The chain uses TRBV13-1 and TRBJ1-1, with TRBD1 matching 10 bases. The CDR3: CASRGTGATEVFF. The sequenced CDR3 bases are TGTGCCAGCAGGGGGACAGGGGCCACA.